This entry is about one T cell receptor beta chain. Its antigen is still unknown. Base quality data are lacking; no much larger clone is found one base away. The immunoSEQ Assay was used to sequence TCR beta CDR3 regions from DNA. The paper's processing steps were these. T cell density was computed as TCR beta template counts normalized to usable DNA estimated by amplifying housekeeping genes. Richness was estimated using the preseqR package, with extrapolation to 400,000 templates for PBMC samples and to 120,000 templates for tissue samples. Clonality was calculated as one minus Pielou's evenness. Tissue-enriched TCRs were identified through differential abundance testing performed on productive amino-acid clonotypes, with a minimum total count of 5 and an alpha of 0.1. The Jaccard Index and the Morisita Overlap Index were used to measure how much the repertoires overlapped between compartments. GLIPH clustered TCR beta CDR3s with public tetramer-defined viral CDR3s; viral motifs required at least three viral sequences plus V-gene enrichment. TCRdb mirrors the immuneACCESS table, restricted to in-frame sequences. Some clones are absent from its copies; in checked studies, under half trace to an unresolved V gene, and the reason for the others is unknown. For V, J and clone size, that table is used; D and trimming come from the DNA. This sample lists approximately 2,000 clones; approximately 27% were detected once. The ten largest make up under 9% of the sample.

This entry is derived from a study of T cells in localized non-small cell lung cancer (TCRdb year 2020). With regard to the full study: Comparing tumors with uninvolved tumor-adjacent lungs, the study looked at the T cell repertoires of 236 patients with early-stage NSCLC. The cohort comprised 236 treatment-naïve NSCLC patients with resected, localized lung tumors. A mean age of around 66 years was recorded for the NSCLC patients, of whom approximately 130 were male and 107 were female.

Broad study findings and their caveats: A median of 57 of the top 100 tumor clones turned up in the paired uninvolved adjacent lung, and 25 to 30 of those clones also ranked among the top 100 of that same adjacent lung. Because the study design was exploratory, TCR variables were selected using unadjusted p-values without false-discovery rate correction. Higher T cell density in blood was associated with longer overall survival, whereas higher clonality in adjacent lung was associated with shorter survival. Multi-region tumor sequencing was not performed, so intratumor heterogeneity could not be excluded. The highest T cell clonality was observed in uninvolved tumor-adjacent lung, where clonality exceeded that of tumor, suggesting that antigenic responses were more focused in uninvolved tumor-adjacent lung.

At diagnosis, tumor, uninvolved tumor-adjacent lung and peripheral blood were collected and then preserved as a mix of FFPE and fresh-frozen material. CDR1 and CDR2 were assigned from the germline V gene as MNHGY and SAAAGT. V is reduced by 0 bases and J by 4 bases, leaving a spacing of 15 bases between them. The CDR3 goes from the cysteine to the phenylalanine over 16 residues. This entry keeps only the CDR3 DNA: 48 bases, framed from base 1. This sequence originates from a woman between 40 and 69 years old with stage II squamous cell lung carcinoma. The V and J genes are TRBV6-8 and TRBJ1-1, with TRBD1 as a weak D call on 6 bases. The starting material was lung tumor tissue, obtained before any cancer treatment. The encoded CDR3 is CASSYSRGTKSTEAFF. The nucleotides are TGTGCCAGCAGTTACTCGAGGGGGACCAAGAGCACTGAAGCTTTCTTT.